This T cell receptor (beta chain) stems from a study of spatial heterogeneity in lung cancer. Every cDNA TCR molecule received its own unique molecular identifier. A single record per CDR3 protein comes from TCRdb applying MiXCR to the 5' RACE reads. Altogether 45,000 to 65,000 distinct CDR3 sequences are present, 7.4% being singletons, with the ten largest covering over 30%. The CDR3 has 14 amino acids. The germline V gene has CDR1 MGHRA and CDR2 YSYEKL. The V gene lost 4 bases and the J gene lost 3 bases, with 13 bases spanning the gap. Noted time point: blood at routine non-recurrence follow-up after resection. Extraction of whole RNA from tumor, nontumor lung or frozen PBMC preceded unsorted sequencing.

The sample in question was PBMCs, obtained at follow-up. The rearrangement joins TRBV4-1 to TRBJ2-7; maybe TRBD2 (5 bases). This sequence originates from a female donor with early-stage non-small cell lung cancer. The CDR3 nucleotides read TGCGCCAGCAGCCCATACGGACTGGACTACGAGCAGTACTTC. It yields the protein CASSPYGLDYEQYF.